The source of this TCR beta chain is a study of cytomegalovirus exposure and HLA in healthy donors. This clone has only one observation. Antigen unknown. General study results and limits: The dataset shows that most TCR sequences were rare, while some public TCRs occurred in many donors. For cytomegalovirus status, the classifier reportedly gave diagnoses with high specificity and sensitivity. Specific recognition of CMV antigens was confirmed in vitro for a few chains (all CMV-associated).

The germline CDR1 and CDR2 sequences are MNHEY and SVGAGI. The junction had 7 bases not matched to a gene; V was cut back by 6 bases and J by 6 bases. This CDR3 is 14 amino acids long. Clones were sequenced by immunoSEQ multiplex PCR, and TCRdb holds only the in-frame ones, with some missing. The sample shows 260,000 or so clones, about 92% of them seen only once. Input material: PBMCs. This TCR came from a woman aged 30 to 39 in good health and CMV-seronegative. The rearrangement joins TRBV6-5 to TRBJ1-5; the match to TRBD1 covers 8 bases. CDR3 DNA: TGTGCCAGCAGCCGGACAGGGTTTAGTCAGCCCCAGCATTTT. Translating gives CASSRTGFSQPQHF.